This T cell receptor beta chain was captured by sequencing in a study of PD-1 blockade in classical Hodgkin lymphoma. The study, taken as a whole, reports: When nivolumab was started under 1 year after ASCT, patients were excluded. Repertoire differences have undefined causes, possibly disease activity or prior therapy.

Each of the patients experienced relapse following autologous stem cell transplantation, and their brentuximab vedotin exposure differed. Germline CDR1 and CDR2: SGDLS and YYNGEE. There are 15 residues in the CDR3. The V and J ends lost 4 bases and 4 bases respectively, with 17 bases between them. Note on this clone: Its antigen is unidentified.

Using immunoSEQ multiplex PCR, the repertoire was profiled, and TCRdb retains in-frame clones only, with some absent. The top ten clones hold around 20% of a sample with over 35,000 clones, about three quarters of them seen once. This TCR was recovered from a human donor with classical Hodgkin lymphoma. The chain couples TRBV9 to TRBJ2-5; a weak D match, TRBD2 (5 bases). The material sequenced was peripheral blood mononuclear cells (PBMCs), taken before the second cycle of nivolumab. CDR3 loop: CASSQPGGSGETQYF. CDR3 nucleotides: TGTGCCAGCAGCCAGCCCGGAGGTTCGGGAGAGACCCAGTACTTC.